The T cell receptor (beta chain) under discussion was sequenced for a study of blood T cell repertoires in COVID-19. Study details: T cells, B-cell-depleted T cells, or PBMCs provided the cDNA or gDNA that served as material.

The CDR3 extends over 16 amino acids. V was shortened by 6 bases and J by 3 bases, with 18 bases between the two germline ends. Looked up from germline, CDR1 is LNHDA and CDR2 is SQIVND (reference sequence). Measured with immunoSEQ multiplex PCR; TCRdb has only the in-frame clones, and not every one. This table holds some 120,000 clones, approximately 83% found once. The V and J genes are TRBV19 and TRBJ2-1; perhaps TRBD2 as D (7 bases). The TCR was taken from a woman aged 45-59 years who had recovered from COVID-19. Material for sequencing was peripheral blood. In nucleotides, the CDR3 is TGTGCCAGTAGCCCGCGAGGGGGGGGCCGCTACAATGAGCAGTTCTTC. This codes for CASSPRGGGRYNEQFF. Supplemented by reference TRBV19 and TRBJ2-1, the full variable domain reads DGGITQSPKYLFRKEGQNVTLSCEQNLNHDAMYWYRQDPGQGLRLIYYSQIVNDFQKGDIAEGYSVSREKKESFPLTVTSAQKNPTAFYLCASSPRGGGRYNEQFFGPGTRLTVL.